This T cell receptor beta chain was sequenced in a study of graft-versus-host responses after intestinal transplantation. General study points: The highest levels of circulating GvH clones went along with early declines in HvG clones after transplant.

Trimming took 2 bases from V and 3 from J; bases not matched to a gene: 9. Germline CDR1 and CDR2: SGDLS and YYNGEE. The CDR3 is 16 amino acids. This clone was seen once. Its cognate antigen is unknown. TCRdb keeps only in-frame clones here, not all; method: immunoSEQ multiplex PCR. The repertoire holds roughly 97,000 clones, with about 90% as singletons. The sequenced sample was unstimulated CD4+ T cells sorted from spleen or lymph node cells, obtained before intestinal transplant. This TCR was recovered from a human donor who received an intestinal transplant. The chain combines TRBV9 with TRBJ2-3, with 7 bases matching TRBD2. Written as DNA, the CDR3 is TGTGCCAGCAGCGTCCAGAGCGGGGCTAGGACAGATACGCAGTATTTT. This codes for CASSVQSGARTDTQYF.